This paragraph covers one TCR beta chain sequence. The record originates from a study of blood T cell repertoires in COVID-19. Study-level information: Specimens from acute and convalescent COVID-19 originated in the United States, Italy and Spain. Sources were T cells, B-cell-depleted T cells, or PBMCs; the material itself was cDNA or gDNA.

CDR1 and CDR2 (germline): LNHDA, SQIVND (reference sequence). The CDR3 extends over 12 amino acids. V shed 3 bases, J shed 14 bases, and the junction held 9 bases outside the gene matches. Methods used by the authors: Cell counts per sample came from amplifying reference gene primers. Generated by immunoSEQ multiplex PCR, the TCRdb table keeps only in-frame clones and is missing some. From that table come the V and J calls and clone size; the DNA was used to work out D and trimming. Among 240,000 or so clones listed, over 75% were seen once. The source is a man under 40 who had recovered from COVID-19. The chain recombines TRBV19 with TRBJ1-2; 7 bases are a match to TRBD1. Sequencing was performed on peripheral blood. CDR3 in amino acids: CASSMLQGSGTF. The CDR3 region has the DNA TGTGCCAGTAGTATGTTACAGGGGTCAGGGACCTTC.